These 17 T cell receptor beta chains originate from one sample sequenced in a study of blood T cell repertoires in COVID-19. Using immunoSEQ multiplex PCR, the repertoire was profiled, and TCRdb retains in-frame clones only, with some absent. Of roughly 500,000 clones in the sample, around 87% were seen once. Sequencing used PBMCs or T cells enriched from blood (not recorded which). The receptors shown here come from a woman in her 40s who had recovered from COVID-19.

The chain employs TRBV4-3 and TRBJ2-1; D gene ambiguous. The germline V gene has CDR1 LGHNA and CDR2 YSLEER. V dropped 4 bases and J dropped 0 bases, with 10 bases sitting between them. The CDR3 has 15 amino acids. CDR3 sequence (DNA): TGCGCCAGCAGCCCGTCGTCGAGCTCCTACAATGAGCAGTTCTTC. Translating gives CASSPSSSSYNEQFF.

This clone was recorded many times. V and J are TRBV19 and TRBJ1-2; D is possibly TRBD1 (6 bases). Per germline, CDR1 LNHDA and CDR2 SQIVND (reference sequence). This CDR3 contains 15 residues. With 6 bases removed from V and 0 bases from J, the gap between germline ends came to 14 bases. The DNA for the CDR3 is TGTGCCAGTAGGGGGGCTTATCGGACTAACTATGGCTACACCTTC. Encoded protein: CASRGAYRTNYGYTF.

Here the CDR3 DNA reads TGTGCCAGCAGTTACTCCGGGACAGGCTACGAGCAGTACTTC. Residues: CASSYSGTGYEQYF. This chain connects TRBV6-2 or TRBV6-3 to TRBJ2-7; 8 nucleotides line up with TRBD1. J lost 3 bases, V lost 0 bases, and 1 base had no gene match. Germline CDR1 is MNHEY and CDR2 is SVGEGT. There are 14 residues in the CDR3.

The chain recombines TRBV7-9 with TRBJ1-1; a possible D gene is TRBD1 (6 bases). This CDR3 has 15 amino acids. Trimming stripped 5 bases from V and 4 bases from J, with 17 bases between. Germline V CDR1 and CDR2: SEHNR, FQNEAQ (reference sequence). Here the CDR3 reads CASSTGTSESTEAFF. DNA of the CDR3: TGTGCCAGCAGCACAGGGACATCAGAGAGCACTGAAGCTTTCTTT.

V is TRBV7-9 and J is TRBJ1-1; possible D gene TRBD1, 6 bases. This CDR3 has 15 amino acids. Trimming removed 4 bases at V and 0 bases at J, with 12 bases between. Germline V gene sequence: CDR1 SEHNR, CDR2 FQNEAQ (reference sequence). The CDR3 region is CASSYTGLLNTEAFF. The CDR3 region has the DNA TGTGCCAGCAGCTACACAGGGTTGTTGAACACTGAAGCTTTCTTT.

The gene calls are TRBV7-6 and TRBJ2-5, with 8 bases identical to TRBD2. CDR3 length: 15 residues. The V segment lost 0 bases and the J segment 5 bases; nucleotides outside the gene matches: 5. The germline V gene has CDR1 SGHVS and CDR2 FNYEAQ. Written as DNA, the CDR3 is TGTGCCAGCAGCTTAGCGGGGACTAGTCTGGAGACCCAGTACTTC. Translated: CASSLAGTSLETQYF.

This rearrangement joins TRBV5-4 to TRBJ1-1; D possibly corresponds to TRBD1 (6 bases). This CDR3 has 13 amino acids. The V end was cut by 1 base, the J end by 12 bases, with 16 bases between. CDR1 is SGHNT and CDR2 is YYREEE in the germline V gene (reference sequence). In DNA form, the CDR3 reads TGTGCCAGCAGCTTGTACAGGGAGACCGAGTCTTTCTTT. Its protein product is CASSLYRETESFF.

The CDR3 sequence: CSVEGILVNTEAFF. The CDR3 region has the DNA TGCAGCGTTGAAGGGATCCTAGTGAACACTGAAGCTTTCTTT. The genes are TRBV29-1 and TRBJ1-1, with D hard to call. V lost 1 base and J lost 0, with 9 bases in between. Germline loops: CDR1 SQVTM, CDR2 ANQGSEA. The CDR3 spans 14 residues.

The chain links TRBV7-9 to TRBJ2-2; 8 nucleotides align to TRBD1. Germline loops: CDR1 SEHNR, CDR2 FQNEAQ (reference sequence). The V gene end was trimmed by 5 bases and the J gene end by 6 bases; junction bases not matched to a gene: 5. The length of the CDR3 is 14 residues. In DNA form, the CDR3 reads TGTGCCAGCAGCACAGGACAGGGTGCCGGGGAGCTGTTTTTT. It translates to CASSTGQGAGELFF.

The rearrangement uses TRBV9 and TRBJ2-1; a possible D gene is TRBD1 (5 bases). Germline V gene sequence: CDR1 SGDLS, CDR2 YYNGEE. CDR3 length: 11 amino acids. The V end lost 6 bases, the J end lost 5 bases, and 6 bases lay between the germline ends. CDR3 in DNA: TGTGCCAGCAAGGGGAACAATGAGCAGTTCTTC. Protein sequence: CASKGNNEQFF.

CDR3 coding DNA: TGTGCCAGCTCATCCGCCGGGACTAGCGGGAGTGGACGATACGAGCAGTACTTC. As protein: CASSSAGTSGSGRYEQYF. This chain links TRBV18 with TRBJ2-7; 14 bases map to TRBD2. Germline-derived CDR1 and CDR2 are KGHSH and LQKENI. The CDR3 is 18 amino acids. V shed 5 bases, J shed 4 bases, and the junction held 13 bases outside the gene matches.

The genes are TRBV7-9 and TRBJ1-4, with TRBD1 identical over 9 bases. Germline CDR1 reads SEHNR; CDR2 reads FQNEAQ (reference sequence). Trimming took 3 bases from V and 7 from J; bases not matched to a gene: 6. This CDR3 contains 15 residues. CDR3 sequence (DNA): TGTGCCAGCAGCTTGGGACAGGGAGGGAGTGAAAAACTGTTTTTT. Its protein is CASSLGQGGSEKLFF.

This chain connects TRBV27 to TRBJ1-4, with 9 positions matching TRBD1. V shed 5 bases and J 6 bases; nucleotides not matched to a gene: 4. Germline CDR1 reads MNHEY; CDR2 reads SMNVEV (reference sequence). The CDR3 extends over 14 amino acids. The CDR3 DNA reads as TGTGCCAGCAGTCCCGGGACAGGGTATGAAAAACTGTTTTTT. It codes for CASSPGTGYEKLFF.

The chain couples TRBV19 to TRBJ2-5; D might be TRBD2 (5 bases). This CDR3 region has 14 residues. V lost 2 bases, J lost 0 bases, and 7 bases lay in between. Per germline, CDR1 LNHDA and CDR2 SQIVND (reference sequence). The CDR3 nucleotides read TGTGCCAGTAGTATATACGGGGACCAAGAGACCCAGTACTTC. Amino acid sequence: CASSIYGDQETQYF.

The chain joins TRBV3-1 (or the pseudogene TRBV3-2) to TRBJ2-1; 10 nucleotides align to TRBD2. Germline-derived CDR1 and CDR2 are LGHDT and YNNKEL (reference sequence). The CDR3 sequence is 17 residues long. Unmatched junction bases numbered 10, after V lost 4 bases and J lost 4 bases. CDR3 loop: CASSPLLAGAMYNEQFF. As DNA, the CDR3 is TGTGCCAGCAGCCCCCTGCTAGCGGGAGCGATGTACAATGAGCAGTTCTTC.

The CDR3 DNA sequence: TGTGCCAGCACAGACATGGGCTACACCTTC. Translated: CASTDMGYTF. This rearrangement joins TRBV7-9 to TRBJ1-2; D call uncertain. Per germline, CDR1 SEHNR and CDR2 FQNEAQ (reference sequence). The V and J ends lost 7 bases and 8 bases respectively, with 8 bases between them. The CDR3 is 10 residues long.

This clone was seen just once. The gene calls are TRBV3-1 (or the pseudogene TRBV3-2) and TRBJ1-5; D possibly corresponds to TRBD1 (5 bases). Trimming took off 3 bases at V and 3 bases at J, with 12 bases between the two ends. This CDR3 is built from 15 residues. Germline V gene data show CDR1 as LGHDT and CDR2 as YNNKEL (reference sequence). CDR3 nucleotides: TGTGCCAGCAGCCAGTACCAGGGTTCCAATCAGCCCCAGCATTTT. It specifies CASSQYQGSNQPQHF.